The 27 T cell receptor beta chains listed next were all sequenced from one sample in a study of T cell changes during pregnancy in multiple sclerosis. Using immunoSEQ multiplex PCR, the repertoire was profiled, and TCRdb retains in-frame clones only, with some absent. The sample lists about 59,000 clones; about 94% were seen once. The source was CD8+ T cells from peripheral blood mononuclear cells, collected after pregnancy. These receptors all come from a female donor with multiple sclerosis, enrolled in a pregnancy study.

This clone was found once. This chain connects TRBV29-1 to TRBJ2-1, with D possibly TRBD2 on 5 matching bases. V was clipped by 6 bases and J by 12 bases, with 15 bases between them. There are 11 residues in the CDR3. Germline lookup yields CDR1 SQVTM and CDR2 ANQGSEA. In nucleotides, the CDR3 is TGCAGCGTAGAACTCCCCCGGGGGCAGTTCTTC. Translated, it gives CSVELPRGQFF.

The sample holds one count of this clone. The CDR3 sequence: CASSESLAGVYEQFF. The DNA for the CDR3 is TGCGCCAGCAGTGAGTCACTAGCGGGAGTGTATGAGCAGTTCTTC. The chain recombines TRBV10-2 with TRBJ2-1; TRBD2 aligns across 11 bases. CDR3 length equals 15 residues. Germline CDR1 and CDR2: WSHSY and SAAADI. The J segment lost 8 bases and the V segment lost 0 bases, leaving 3 bases of the junction unmatched.

The V gene is TRBV7-9, the J gene TRBJ2-1, with D possibly being TRBD2 (6 bases). Germline V CDR1 and CDR2: SEHNR, FQNEAQ (reference sequence). The CDR3 loop spans 16 amino acids. Between the trimmed V and J ends, which lost 2 bases and 3 bases, there was a span of 14 bases. The CDR3 nucleotides read TGTGCCAGCAGCTTATCCTTAGCGGATTACTACAATGAGCAGTTCTTC. Translation: CASSLSLADYYNEQFF.

The chain is built from TRBV15 and TRBJ2-2, with 7 bases aligning to TRBD1. CDR3 size: 15 residues. The junction had 4 bases not matched to a gene; V was cut back by 0 bases and J by 6 bases. Germline V gene data show CDR1 as LNHNV and CDR2 as YYDKDF (reference sequence). In DNA, the CDR3 is TGTGCCACCAGCAGAGAACAGGGGTGGGCCGGGGAGCTGTTTTTT. The encoded protein is CATSREQGWAGELFF.

V usage is TRBV5-4 and J usage is TRBJ2-3, with 16 bases aligning to TRBD2. The CDR3 length is 18 residues. Germline V gives CDR1 SGHNT, CDR2 YYREEE (reference sequence). With 4 bases clipped from V and 1 base from J, the junction kept 6 bases outside the gene matches. CDR3 coding DNA: TGTGCCAGCAGCGGGGGACTAGCGGGAGGGTCGGGCACAGATACGCAGTATTTT. It encodes CASSGGLAGGSGTDTQYF.

This clone was found once. The genes are TRBV7-9 and TRBJ2-7; no reliable D call. Trimming took 5 bases from V and 4 from J, leaving 9 bases between them. The CDR3 consists of 12 residues. CDR1 is SEHNR, CDR2 FQNEAQ, per germline (reference sequence). The CDR3 here is CASSPERYEQYF. The CDR3 nucleotides read TGTGCCAGCAGCCCGGAGCGATACGAGCAGTACTTC. Supplemented by reference TRBV7-9 and TRBJ2-7, the full variable domain reads DTGVSQNPRHKITKRGQNVTFRCDPISEHNRLYWYRQTLGQGPEFLTYFQNEAQLEKSRLLSDRFSAERPKGSFSTLEIQRTEQGDSAMYLCASSPERYEQYFGPGTRLTVT.

This clone is a singleton in its sample. The CDR3 is CASSFYGDNYEQYF. CDR3 in DNA: TGTGCCAGCAGTTTTTATGGGGACAACTACGAGCAGTACTTC. The V and J genes are TRBV28 and TRBJ2-7; possible D gene TRBD1, 6 bases. There are 14 residues in the CDR3. Germline CDR1 and CDR2: MDHEN and SYDVKM. The V end was cut by 3 bases, the J end by 3 bases, with 12 bases between.

CDR3 sequence reads: CASSDSGGSGRQFF. The CDR3 bases are TGTGCCAGCAGTGACTCCGGGGGTAGCGGGAGGCAGTTCTTC. The chain combines TRBV6-4 with TRBJ2-1; 9 bases match TRBD2. Germline CDR1 is MRHNA and CDR2 is SNTAGT. CDR3 length: 14 residues. J lost 12 bases, V lost 0 bases, and 6 bases had no gene match.

DNA of the CDR3: TGTGCCAGCAGCTTAGTGACAGGGGGCTTAGAAAAACTGTTTTTT. It is translated as CASSLVTGGLEKLFF. The gene calls are TRBV7-9 and TRBJ1-4; TRBD1 aligns across 10 bases. CDR3 length: 15 amino acids. The V and J ends lost 1 base and 8 bases, in that order; junction bases with no gene match: 4. Germline CDR1 reads SEHNR; CDR2 reads FQNEAQ (reference sequence).

The rearrangement links TRBV4-1 to TRBJ2-3, with a weak D call TRBD1 (7 bases). Trimming stripped 4 bases from V and 3 bases from J, with 14 bases between. The CDR3 runs 15 residues. Germline V gives CDR1 MGHRA, CDR2 YSYEKL. CDR3 region: CASSLQTGRTDTQYF. For the CDR3, the DNA is TGCGCCAGCAGCCTCCAGACAGGGAGGACAGATACGCAGTATTTT.

The chain has TRBV7-8 and TRBJ2-1, with TRBD2 matching over 8 bases. Per the germline V gene, CDR1 is SGHVS and CDR2 is FQNEAQ. J lost 5 bases, V lost 5 bases, and 11 bases had no gene match. The CDR3 runs 16 residues. DNA of the CDR3: TGTGCCAGCAGCAACCGAGCGGGAGACCCTCACAATGAGCAGTTCTTC. This gives the protein CASSNRAGDPHNEQFF.

This chain connects TRBV27 to TRBJ2-3; TRBD1 agrees at 10 bases. V trimming: 6 bases; J trimming: 4 bases; junction bases outside the gene matches: 10. The CDR3 has 16 residues. CDR1 is MNHEY, CDR2 SMNVEV, per germline (reference sequence). CDR3 sequence: CASRRQGATRADTQYF. CDR3 DNA sequence: TGTGCCAGCAGGCGACAGGGGGCGACGAGGGCAGATACGCAGTATTTT.

The chain combines TRBV7-9 with TRBJ2-7; 10 bases agree with TRBD1. The CDR3 consists of 13 residues. J lost 7 bases, V lost 4 bases, and 4 bases had no gene match. The V gene's germline CDR1 is SEHNR and CDR2 FQNEAQ (reference sequence). CDR3: CASSSAGQGEQYF. In nucleotides, the CDR3 is TGTGCCAGCAGCTCGGCGGGACAGGGGGAGCAGTACTTC.

V is TRBV27 and J is TRBJ2-3; possibly TRBD2 for D (5 bases). V lost 6 bases and J lost 3, with 19 bases in between. CDR1 and CDR2 (germline): MNHEY, SMNVEV (reference sequence). The CDR3 runs to 16 residues. Here the CDR3 DNA reads TGTGCCAGCAGACAGTCTCTCGGACTGCTGACAGATACGCAGTATTTT. Its protein is CASRQSLGLLTDTQYF.

The rearrangement links TRBV6-1 to TRBJ2-1; D gene ambiguous. Trimming took 7 bases from V and 0 from J, leaving 7 bases between them. Germline-derived CDR1 and CDR2 are MNHNS and SASEGT. This CDR3 contains 13 residues. The CDR3 coding sequence is TGTGCCAGCAATCTAGACTCCTACAATGAGCAGTTCTTC. It encodes CASNLDSYNEQFF.

This rearrangement joins TRBV21-1 to TRBJ2-7; the listed D gene, TRBD1, was not tested against the DNA. TRBV21-1 is a listed pseudogene. There are 14 residues in the CDR3. Here the CDR3 DNA reads TGTGCCAGCAGCAAATGTTCACAGACATACGAGCAGTACTTC. It yields the protein CASSKCSQTYEQYF.

This rearrangement joins TRBV4-3 to TRBJ1-3, with a tentative D call TRBD1 (5 bases). Germline CDR1 reads LGHNA; CDR2 reads YSLEER. The length of the CDR3 is 14 residues. V gave up 1 base and J gave up 1 base, with 5 bases separating them. CDR3 region: CASSQAGSGNTIYF. The CDR3 DNA reads TGCGCCAGCAGCCAAGCAGGGTCTGGAAACACCATATATTTT.

This sequence joins TRBV27 and TRBJ2-7; a possible D gene is TRBD2 (5 bases). The CDR3 extends over 14 amino acids. Looked up from germline, CDR1 is MNHEY and CDR2 is SMNVEV (reference sequence). Between the trimmed V and J ends, which lost 4 bases and 3 bases, there was a span of 13 bases. The CDR3: CASSSPGKGYEQYF. The CDR3 nucleotides read TGTGCCAGCAGTTCACCGGGGAAAGGCTACGAGCAGTACTTC.

This clone was detected only once. This chain joins TRBV9 and TRBJ2-1, with a weak D call TRBD1 (6 bases). The germline gives CDR1 SGDLS, CDR2 YYNGEE. CDR3 length equals 17 residues. Between the trimmed V and J ends, which lost 6 bases and 0 bases, there was a span of 19 bases. CDR3 sequence (DNA): TGTGCCAGCACCAGTGGGACGGACAGTAACTCCTACAATGAGCAGTTCTTC. This encodes CASTSGTDSNSYNEQFF.

The V gene is TRBV5-4, the J gene TRBJ2-7; D unresolved. V was trimmed by 0 bases and J by 3 bases, leaving 10 bases between them. The CDR3 runs to 14 residues. In germline, CDR1 is SGHNT, CDR2 YYREEE (reference sequence). The CDR3 DNA sequence: TGTGCCAGCAGCTTGGGAGGCGGAAACTACGAGCAGTACTTC. Its translation is CASSLGGGNYEQYF.

V usage is TRBV12-5 and J usage is TRBJ1-1; D is possibly TRBD1 (6 bases). Looked up from germline, CDR1 is LGHNT and CDR2 is FRNRAP. Trimming cost V 9 bases and J 2 bases, with 13 bases left between them. The CDR3 is 13 amino acids. The CDR3 nucleotides read TGTGCTAGCGCAGGGGCTGCAAACACTGAAGCTTTCTTT. It translates to CASAGAANTEAFF.

This chain uses TRBV7-6 with TRBJ2-1; TRBD1 matches 8 bases. The CDR3 length is 14 residues. J gave up 5 bases and V 5 bases, and 5 bases lay outside the gene matches. Germline V gene lookup returns CDR1 SGHVS and CDR2 FNYEAQ. CDR3 coding DNA: TGTGCCAGCAGCACCCGGACAGGGAACAATGAGCAGTTCTTC. Translating it yields CASSTRTGNNEQFF.

The rearrangement uses TRBV5-8 and TRBJ1-1; 8 nucleotides line up with TRBD1. V shed 3 bases, J shed 2 bases, and the junction held 6 bases outside the gene matches. The germline CDR1 and CDR2 sequences are SGHTS and YDEGEE. CDR3 size: 15 residues. The CDR3 bases are TGTGCCAGCAGCTACCGAACAGGGGGAAACACTGAAGCTTTCTTT. Amino acid sequence: CASSYRTGGNTEAFF.

The chain has TRBV19 and TRBJ1-2, with 10 bases lining up with TRBD1. The ends lost 8 bases at V and 6 bases at J; junction bases unmatched: 6. This CDR3 is built from 13 residues. Germline CDR1 reads LNHDA; CDR2 reads SQIVND (reference sequence). CDR3 in amino acids: CASGYGQGDGYTF. Here the CDR3 DNA reads TGTGCCAGTGGATATGGACAGGGGGATGGCTACACCTTC.

Only one count was recorded for this clone. J is TRBJ2-2 and V is TRBV25-1; the match to TRBD2 covers 8 bases. V trimming: 8 bases; J trimming: 1 base; junction bases outside the gene matches: 15. The CDR3 is 18 residues long. Germline V gene sequence: CDR1 MGHDK, CDR2 SYGVNS. CDR3 sequence (DNA): TGTGCCAGCGGTGGGGCACGGATAGCGGGGCTGAACACCGGGGAGCTGTTTTTT. Its translation: CASGGARIAGLNTGELFF.

The V gene is TRBV2, the J gene TRBJ2-1; D not certain. V was shortened by 2 bases and J by 9 bases, with 14 bases between the two germline ends. The CDR3 extends over 14 amino acids. CDR1 and CDR2 from the germline V gene are SNHLY and FYNNEI. The CDR3 nucleotides are TGTGCCAGCAGTGAAAGTCTCATGAACAGTGAGCAGTTCTTC. Translated, it gives CASSESLMNSEQFF.

The chain joins TRBV19 to TRBJ2-1, with a possible D match to TRBD2 (5 bases). The CDR3 spans 15 residues. The V gene lost 2 bases and the J gene lost 0 bases, with 8 bases spanning the gap. Per germline, CDR1 LNHDA and CDR2 SQIVND (reference sequence). In nucleotides, the CDR3 is TGTGCCAGTAGTATAAAGCGGAGCTCCTACAATGAGCAGTTCTTC. It yields the protein CASSIKRSSYNEQFF.